The 12 T cell receptor beta chains given below trace back to one sample, sequenced in a study of T cell responses to AZD1222 COVID-19 vaccine. Measured with immunoSEQ multiplex PCR; TCRdb has only the in-frame clones, and not every one. The sample contains about 140,000 clones, around 90% of which appear only once. Source: peripheral blood, taken on day 0 of AZD1222 vaccination. The origin of the receptors is an adult in good health.

The genes are TRBV19 and TRBJ1-4; 8 nucleotides line up with TRBD1. J was trimmed by 8 bases and V by 4 bases; bases with no gene match: 9. CDR3 length: 15 amino acids. The germline V gene encodes CDR1 LNHDA and CDR2 SQIVND (reference sequence). The CDR3 sequence: CASSNPGQASEKLFF. DNA for the CDR3: TGTGCCAGTAGTAATCCGGGACAGGCTTCCGAAAAACTGTTTTTT.

The chain recombines TRBV5-6 with TRBJ2-7, with D perhaps being TRBD1 or TRBD2 (5 bases each). Germline lookup yields CDR1 SGHDT and CDR2 YYEEEE. This CDR3 is built from 15 residues. Between the trimmed V and J ends, which lost 4 bases and 4 bases, there was a span of 18 bases. The CDR3 sequence: CASSPYPGRGYEQYF. The CDR3 DNA reads as TGTGCCAGCAGCCCATATCCGGGACGGGGATACGAGCAGTACTTC. The whole variable domain, filled in from reference TRBV5-6 and TRBJ2-7, reads DAGVTQSPTHLIKTRGQQVTLRCSPKSGHDTVSWYQQALGQGPQFIFQYYEEEERQRGNFPDRFSGHQFPNYSSELNVNALLLGDSALYLCASSPYPGRGYEQYFGPGTRLTVT.

The chain uses TRBV5-1 and TRBJ1-2; D unresolved. This CDR3 is 11 amino acids long. Trimming took 3 bases from V and 8 from J, leaving 8 bases between them. The germline gives CDR1 SGHRS, CDR2 YFSETQ. The CDR3 DNA reads as TGCGCCAGCAGCTATGGCGGGGGCTACACCTTC. It is translated as CASSYGGGYTF.

The rearrangement links TRBV6-2 or TRBV6-3 to TRBJ1-6; a weak D match, TRBD1 (5 bases). The CDR3 is 11 residues long. Trimming shortened V by 5 bases and J by 17 bases, and 13 bases separated the two germline ends. Germline values: CDR1 MNHEY, CDR2 SVGEGT. The CDR3 region is CASSHGGEIHF. CDR3 in DNA: TGTGCCAGCAGTCATGGGGGAGAAATCCACTTT.

The chain uses TRBV5-1 and TRBJ1-1, with 11 bases that match TRBD1. CDR1 is SGHRS, CDR2 YFSETQ, per germline. The V segment lost 1 base and the J segment 4 bases; nucleotides outside the gene matches: 3. The CDR3 spans 15 residues. The CDR3 nucleotides are TGCGCCAGCAGCTTGAAGGGGACAGGGGGCACTGAAGCTTTCTTT. Protein sequence: CASSLKGTGGTEAFF.

The chain is built from TRBV10-3 and TRBJ1-1; 7 bases align to TRBD1. Germline V gene lookup returns CDR1 ENHRY and CDR2 SYGVKD. V shed 4 bases and J 2 bases; nucleotides not matched to a gene: 7. This CDR3 contains 15 residues. CDR3 amino acids: CAISGGTAPNTEAFF. The CDR3 bases are TGTGCCATCAGTGGGGGGACAGCTCCCAACACTGAAGCTTTCTTT.

The V and J genes are TRBV9 and TRBJ1-1; D is possibly TRBD1 (6 bases). Germline V gene data show CDR1 as SGDLS and CDR2 as YYNGEE. The V gene lost 3 bases and the J gene lost 6 bases, with 15 bases spanning the gap. CDR3 length: 14 amino acids. The CDR3 reads CASSAGEGQPEAFF. DNA for the CDR3: TGTGCCAGCAGCGCTGGCGAGGGACAACCTGAAGCTTTCTTT.

This chain links TRBV9 with TRBJ2-1, with D maybe TRBD2 (6 bases). CDR3 length: 13 residues. Trimming removed 4 bases from V and 7 bases from J, with 12 bases in between. CDR1 and CDR2 from the germline V gene are SGDLS and YYNGEE. The CDR3 reads CASSHTRGNEQFF. In DNA, the CDR3 is TGTGCCAGCAGCCACACCCGGGGGAATGAGCAGTTCTTC.

The chain links TRBV25-1 to TRBJ2-2; the D is unclear. The CDR3 contains 14 residues. Trimming pared 1 base from V and 5 bases from J, leaving 8 bases between. Germline-derived CDR1 and CDR2 are MGHDK and SYGVNS. Written as DNA, the CDR3 is TGTGCCAGCAGTGAATCTTGGTTTACCGGGGAGCTGTTTTTT. The encoded protein is CASSESWFTGELFF.

The chain carries TRBV7-9 and TRBJ1-1; maybe TRBD1 (5 bases). V lost 3 bases and J lost 0, with 20 bases in between. The V gene's germline CDR1 is SEHNR and CDR2 FQNEAQ (reference sequence). The CDR3 totals 18 residues. CDR3: CASSLVGFRDGLNTEAFF. DNA of the CDR3: TGTGCCAGCAGCTTGGTTGGATTCCGGGACGGACTGAACACTGAAGCTTTCTTT.

This rearrangement joins TRBV12-3 or TRBV12-4 to TRBJ1-2; D uncertain. Trimming took 3 bases from V and 5 from J, leaving 7 bases between them. This CDR3 is built from 12 residues. This CDR3 is CASSFGEYGYTF. CDR3 sequence (DNA): TGTGCCAGCAGTTTTGGGGAGTATGGCTACACCTTC.

This rearrangement joins TRBV7-6 to TRBJ2-2; TRBD1 matches at 7 bases. Per germline, CDR1 SGHVS and CDR2 FNYEAQ. There are 15 residues in the CDR3. The ends lost 4 bases at V and 5 bases at J; junction bases unmatched: 7. Here the CDR3 reads CASSSPTGLTGELFF. The CDR3 region has the DNA TGTGCCAGCAGCTCCCCGACAGGGTTAACCGGGGAGCTGTTTTTT.